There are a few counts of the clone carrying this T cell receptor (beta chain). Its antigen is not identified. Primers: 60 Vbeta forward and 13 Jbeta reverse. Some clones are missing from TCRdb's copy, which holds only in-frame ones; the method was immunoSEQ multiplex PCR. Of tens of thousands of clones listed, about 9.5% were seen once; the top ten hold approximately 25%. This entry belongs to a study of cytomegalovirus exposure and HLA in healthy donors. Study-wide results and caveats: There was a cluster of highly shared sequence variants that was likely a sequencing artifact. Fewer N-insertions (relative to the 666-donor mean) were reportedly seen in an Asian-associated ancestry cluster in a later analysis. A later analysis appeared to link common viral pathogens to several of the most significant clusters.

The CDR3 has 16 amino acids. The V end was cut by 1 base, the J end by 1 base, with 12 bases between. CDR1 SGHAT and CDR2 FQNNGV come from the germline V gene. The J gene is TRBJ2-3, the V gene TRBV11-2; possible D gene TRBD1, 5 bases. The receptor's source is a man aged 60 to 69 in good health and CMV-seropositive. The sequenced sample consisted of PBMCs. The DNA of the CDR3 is TGTGCCAGCAGCTTAGCAGGGCGTAGAGGCACAGATACGCAGTATTTT. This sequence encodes CASSLAGRRGTDTQYF.